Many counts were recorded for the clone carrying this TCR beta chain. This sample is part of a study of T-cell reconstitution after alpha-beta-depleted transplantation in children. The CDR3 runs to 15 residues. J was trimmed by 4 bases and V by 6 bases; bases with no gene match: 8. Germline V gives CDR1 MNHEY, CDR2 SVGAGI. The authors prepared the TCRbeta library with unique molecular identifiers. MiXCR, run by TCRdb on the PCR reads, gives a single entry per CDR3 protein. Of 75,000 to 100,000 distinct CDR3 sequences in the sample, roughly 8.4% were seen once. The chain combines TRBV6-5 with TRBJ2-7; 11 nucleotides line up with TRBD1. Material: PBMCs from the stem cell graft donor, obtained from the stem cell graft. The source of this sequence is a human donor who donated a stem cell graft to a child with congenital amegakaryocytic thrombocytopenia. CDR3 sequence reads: CASSPGQGAGYEQYF. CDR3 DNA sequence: TGTGCCAGCAGCCCAGGACAGGGGGCAGGTTACGAGCAGTACTTC.